This entry lists 27 T cell receptor beta chains sequenced from one sample in a study of spatial heterogeneity in lung cancer. TCRdb reprocessed the 5' RACE reads with MiXCR, giving one entry per CDR3 protein. In the table there are about 45,000 distinct CDR3 sequences, 12% of which are singletons. The time point was: sample taken at primary tumor resection. Whole RNA came from tumor, nontumor lung or frozen PBMC and was sequenced without being sorted. The specimen was PBMCs, collected at surgery. The receptor source for this set is a female donor with early-stage non-small cell lung cancer.

The sample holds many counts of this clonotype. This sequence joins TRBV12-3 or TRBV12-4 and TRBJ1-1, with D possibly being TRBD1 (6 bases). CDR3 length: 14 residues. The V end was cut by 7 bases, the J end by 2 bases, with 14 bases between. The DNA for the CDR3 is TGTGCCAGCACCTGGGGGACACTTAACACTGAAGCTTTCTTT. Residues: CASTWGTLNTEAFF.

At least ten counts were recorded for this clonotype. The junction departs from germline at one end; a sequencing error may be responsible. The V and J genes are TRBV7-6 and TRBJ2-7; D remains ambiguous. CDR3 length equals 14 residues. CDR1 is SGHVS, CDR2 FNYEAQ, per germline. CDR3 coding DNA: TGTGCCAGCAGCTTAATTGGACCCTCCGACGAGCAGTACTTC. Translating gives CASSLIGPSDEQYF.

Only a few counts were recorded for this clonotype. This chain connects TRBV7-8 to TRBJ1-2; D is possibly TRBD1 (6 bases). V was clipped by 1 base and J by 1 base, with 13 bases between them. CDR1 and CDR2 (germline): SGHVS, FQNEAQ. The CDR3 extends over 16 amino acids. CDR3 sequence: CASSLEGRGRNYGYTF. CDR3 coding DNA: TGTGCCAGCAGCTTAGAAGGCAGGGGACGTAACTATGGCTACACCTTC.

This clonotype was detected only a few times. This chain uses TRBV6-2 or TRBV6-3 with TRBJ1-5, with 10 positions matching TRBD1. The junction had 9 bases not matched to a gene; V was cut back by 6 bases and J by 4 bases. The germline gives CDR1 MNHEY, CDR2 SVGEGT. The length of the CDR3 is 16 residues. CDR3 residues: CASSLLRTGGNQPQHF. The DNA for the CDR3 is TGTGCCAGCAGCCTACTGCGGACAGGGGGAAATCAGCCCCAGCATTTT.

J is TRBJ2-3 and V is TRBV2, with D perhaps matching TRBD1 (5 bases). V was cut by 5 bases and J by 0 bases, with 12 bases left in between. The germline gives CDR1 SNHLY, CDR2 FYNNEI. The CDR3 has 15 amino acids. Here the CDR3 DNA reads TGTGCCAGCAGTAGCAGGGCGTCTAGCACAGATACGCAGTATTTT. Translation gives CASSSRASSTDTQYF.

The sample holds many counts of this clonotype. The J gene is TRBJ1-1, the V gene TRBV7-2; D is possibly TRBD1 (5 bases). The CDR3 is 14 amino acids. Germline-derived CDR1 and CDR2 are SGHTA and FQGNSA. The germline V and J ends were trimmed by 5 bases and 6 bases, with 16 bases remaining between them. The CDR3 sequence: CASSPDSGLPEAFF. Here the CDR3 DNA reads TGTGCCAGCAGCCCTGACAGTGGCCTGCCTGAAGCTTTCTTT.

This clonotype was detected only a few times. CDR3: CASSYSNRGSEKLFF. CDR3 coding DNA: TGTGCCAGCAGTTACTCGAACAGGGGGAGCGAAAAACTGTTTTTT. V usage is TRBV6-5 and J usage is TRBJ1-4; 8 bases line up with TRBD1. J lost 8 bases, V lost 0 bases, and 5 bases had no gene match. CDR1 and CDR2 from the germline V gene are MNHEY and SVGAGI. The CDR3 is 15 amino acids.

The genes are TRBV28 and TRBJ2-1; D may be TRBD1 or TRBD2 (6 bases each). The CDR3 has 15 amino acids. Trimming pared 3 bases from V and 6 bases from J, leaving 15 bases between. Germline lookup yields CDR1 MDHEN and CDR2 SYDVKM. CDR3 bases: TGTGCCAGCAGTTTTGAGGGGGGCCCCTGCAATGAGCAGTTCTTC. Its translation is CASSFEGGPCNEQFF.

The chain has TRBV3-1 and TRBJ1-2; D is perhaps TRBD1 (5 bases). Germline V lookup: CDR1 LGHDT, CDR2 YNNKEL (reference sequence). There are 16 residues in the CDR3. The V end was cut by 3 bases, the J end by 3 bases, with 17 bases between. The DNA for the CDR3 is TGTGCCAGCAGCCAGTTGGGCAGGGTGGACCACTATGGCTACACCTTC. Its translation is CASSQLGRVDHYGYTF.

This clonotype was detected many times. J is TRBJ1-1 and V is TRBV6-2 or TRBV6-3; D gene uncertain. Trimming pared 5 bases from V and 6 bases from J, leaving 13 bases between. The CDR3 has 13 amino acids. The germline V gene has CDR1 MNHEY and CDR2 SVGEGT. CDR3 coding DNA: TGTGCCAGCAGTAGTGGATGGGCGTCTGAAGCTTTCTTT. Protein: CASSSGWASEAFF.

This clonotype has more than one count but fewer than ten. V is TRBV18 and J is TRBJ1-5, with a tentative D call TRBD1 (5 bases). The germline V gene encodes CDR1 KGHSH and CDR2 LQKENI. V was shortened by 3 bases and J by 2 bases, with 11 bases between the two germline ends. The CDR3 sequence is 15 residues long. CDR3 amino acids: CASSPGGNGNQPQHF. The CDR3 nucleotides are TGTGCCAGCTCACCGGGGGGGAATGGCAATCAGCCCCAGCATTTT. Looking up the rest from reference TRBV18 and TRBJ1-5 gives the full variable domain: NAGVMQNPRHLVRRRGQEARLRCSPMKGHSHVYWYRQLPEEGLKFMVYLQKENIIDESGMPKERFSAEFPKEGPSILRIQQVVRGDSAAYFCASSPGGNGNQPQHFGDGTRLSIL.

This clonotype was counted ten times or more. This chain connects TRBV6-2 or TRBV6-3 to TRBJ2-7, with D unresolved. CDR3 length: 14 amino acids. Looked up from germline, CDR1 is MNHEY and CDR2 is SVGEGT. Trimming stripped 5 bases from V and 1 base from J, with 12 bases between. The CDR3 loop reads CASSTPGRSYEQYF. The CDR3 region has the DNA TGTGCCAGCAGTACGCCGGGTCGATCCTACGAGCAGTACTTC.

The chain combines TRBV11-2 with TRBJ2-1; 10 bases match TRBD2. Looked up from germline, CDR1 is SGHAT and CDR2 is FQNNGV. CDR3 size: 16 residues. The trim removed 1 base at V and 10 bases at J, leaving 10 bases unmatched. In nucleotides, the CDR3 is TGTGCCAGCAGCTTAGTAGCTAGCGGGGGCGTCATGGAGCAGTTCTTC. It yields the protein CASSLVASGGVMEQFF.

This clonotype was counted between two and nine times. The CDR3 DNA sequence: TGTGCCAGCAGCCCAGGAGGAGGGCCCTATTGGGGCTACACCTTC. Translated: CASSPGGGPYWGYTF. This chain joins TRBV13 and TRBJ1-2; no definite D call. The CDR3 is 15 amino acids. V gave up 5 bases and J gave up 8 bases, with 21 bases separating them. The germline V gene has CDR1 PRHDT and CDR2 FYEKMQ (reference sequence). Together with reference TRBV13 and TRBJ1-2, the CDR3 gives the full variable domain: AAGVIQSPRHLIKEKRETATLKCYPIPRHDTVYWYQQGPGQDPQFLISFYEKMQSDKGSIPDRFSAQQFSDYHSELNMSSLELGDSALYFCASSPGGGPYWGYTFGSGTRLTVV.

This clonotype was seen many times. The chain recombines TRBV9 with TRBJ2-7; 9 bases fit TRBD1. CDR3 size: 14 residues. CDR1 is SGDLS, CDR2 YYNGEE, per germline. V lost 5 bases and J lost 3; bases outside the gene matches: 6. The CDR3 loop is CASSRQGGIYEQYF. The DNA for the CDR3 is TGTGCCAGCAGTAGACAGGGGGGAATCTACGAGCAGTACTTC.

The rearrangement links TRBV5-1 to TRBJ1-1; 8 nucleotides match TRBD1. Trimming at V came to 0 bases and at J to 7 bases, leaving 14 bases not matched to a gene. Germline V gene data show CDR1 as SGHRS and CDR2 as YFSETQ. The CDR3 runs 17 residues. CDR3 amino acids: CASSLDPTGGNADEAFF. CDR3 nucleotide sequence: TGCGCCAGCAGCTTGGACCCCACAGGGGGTAATGCTGATGAAGCTTTCTTT.

This chain uses TRBV6-1 with TRBJ2-7; no reliable D call. This CDR3 region has 15 residues. Germline V gives CDR1 MNHNS, CDR2 SASEGT. Trimming took 2 bases from V and 1 from J, leaving 12 bases between them. CDR3: CASSETRGSSYEQYF. For the CDR3, the DNA is TGTGCCAGCAGTGAAACCAGAGGCAGTTCCTACGAGCAGTACTTC.

This clonotype was observed a single time. The chain uses TRBV5-6 and TRBJ1-1; 8 bases align to TRBD1. With 4 bases clipped from V and 5 bases from J, the junction kept 10 bases outside the gene matches. The CDR3 spans 15 residues. CDR1 and CDR2 from the germline V gene are SGHDT and YYEEEE. Here the CDR3 reads CASSTPTGVETEAFF. CDR3 in DNA: TGTGCCAGCAGCACGCCGACAGGGGTTGAAACTGAAGCTTTCTTT.

This clonotype has just a few counts. The genes are TRBV12-3 or TRBV12-4 and TRBJ2-7; D remains ambiguous. CDR3 length: 13 residues. The V gene lost 3 bases and the J gene lost 6 bases, with 12 bases spanning the gap. The CDR3: CASSFEPVGEQYF. The CDR3 DNA follows: TGTGCCAGCAGTTTTGAGCCGGTTGGCGAGCAGTACTTC.

This chain links TRBV9 with TRBJ2-3, with D tentatively TRBD1 or TRBD2 (6 bases each). CDR3 length equals 12 residues. CDR1 and CDR2 from the germline V gene are SGDLS and YYNGEE. V was clipped by 7 bases and J by 4 bases, with 10 bases between them. The CDR3 spells CASSRGPDTQYF. Here the CDR3 DNA reads TGTGCCAGCTCACGGGGGCCAGATACGCAGTATTTT.

This clonotype has a count of ten or more. The rearrangement links TRBV6-2 or TRBV6-3 to TRBJ1-1, with 10 bases fitting TRBD1. Per germline, CDR1 MNHEY and CDR2 SVGEGT. V trimming: 6 bases; J trimming: 1 base; junction bases outside the gene matches: 2. The CDR3 length is 14 residues. For the CDR3, the DNA is TGTGCCAGCAGAAGGGACAGGGGGAACACTGAAGCTTTCTTT. Translated: CASRRDRGNTEAFF.

The chain recombines TRBV11-1 with TRBJ2-1; 9 bases agree with TRBD2. The CDR3 sequence is 16 residues long. CDR1 is SGHAT, CDR2 FQDESV, per germline (reference sequence). J gave up 3 bases and V 5 bases, and 8 bases lay outside the gene matches. CDR3 loop: CASSERQAGGYNEQFF. CDR3 sequence (DNA): TGTGCCAGCAGCGAAAGGCAAGCGGGGGGCTACAATGAGCAGTTCTTC.

This clonotype appeared a few times. CDR3 sequence: CASSLVGGRADTQYF. The CDR3 DNA sequence: TGTGCCAGCAGCTTAGTCGGGGGAAGAGCGGATACGCAGTATTTT. The chain is built from TRBV11-1 and TRBJ2-3, with D possibly TRBD2 on 6 matching bases. The CDR3 length is 15 residues. Germline lookup yields CDR1 SGHAT and CDR2 FQDESV (reference sequence). V gave up 1 base and J gave up 6 bases, with 14 bases separating them.

This clonotype was detected only a few times. The chain employs TRBV28 and TRBJ1-1; D unresolved. Germline-derived CDR1 and CDR2 are MDHEN and SYDVKM. V was cut by 4 bases and J by 0 bases, with 15 bases left in between. The CDR3 is 16 residues long. Written as DNA, the CDR3 is TGTGCCAGCAGTTCCGGGAGGACTGAATTGAACACTGAAGCTTTCTTT. Translating it yields CASSSGRTELNTEAFF. The full variable domain, completed using reference TRBV28 and TRBJ1-1, is DVKVTQSSRYLVKRTGEKVFLECVQDMDHENMFWYRQDPGLGLRLIYFSYDVKMKEKGDIPEGYSVSREKKERFSLILESASTNQTSMYLCASSSGRTELNTEAFFGQGTRLTVV.

This clonotype occurred a few times. The chain recombines TRBV6-5 with TRBJ1-6, with 7 bases matching TRBD1. CDR3 length: 16 residues. Trimming cost V 5 bases and J 7 bases; bases outside gene matches: 11. Germline V CDR1 and CDR2: MNHEY, SVGAGI. CDR3 DNA: TGTGCCAGCAGTCGATATGCCAGGGGGACGAATTCACCCCTCCACTTT. This encodes CASSRYARGTNSPLHF.

This clonotype was observed a handful of times. The J gene is TRBJ2-7, the V gene TRBV19, with D possibly being TRBD1 (6 bases). The V and J ends lost 11 bases and 4 bases respectively, with 24 bases between them. This CDR3 has 15 residues. The V gene's germline CDR1 is LNHDA and CDR2 SQIVND (reference sequence). CDR3 DNA sequence: TGTGCCGGCGCAGATCCTTCTGGCAGGGGTTACGAGCAGTACTTC. It encodes CAGADPSGRGYEQYF.

The gene calls are TRBV13 and TRBJ2-3, with 11 bases matching TRBD2. The CDR3 consists of 17 residues. Germline CDR1 is PRHDT and CDR2 is FYEKMQ (reference sequence). V trimming: 0 bases; J trimming: 1 base; junction bases outside the gene matches: 3. In DNA form, the CDR3 reads TGTGCCAGCAGCTTAGGGAAACTAGCGGGGGGCACAGATACGCAGTATTTT. Its protein product is CASSLGKLAGGTDTQYF.